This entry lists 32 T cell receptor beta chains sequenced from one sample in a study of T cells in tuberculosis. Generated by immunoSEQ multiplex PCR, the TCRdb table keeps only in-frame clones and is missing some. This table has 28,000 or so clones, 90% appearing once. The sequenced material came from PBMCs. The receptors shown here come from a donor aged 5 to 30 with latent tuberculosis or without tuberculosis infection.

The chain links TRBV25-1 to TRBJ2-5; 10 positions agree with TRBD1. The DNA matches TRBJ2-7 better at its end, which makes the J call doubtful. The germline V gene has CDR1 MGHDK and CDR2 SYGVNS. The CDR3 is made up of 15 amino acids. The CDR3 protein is CASSLAGQGFYEQYF. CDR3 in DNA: TGTGCCAGCAGTCTCGCGGGACAGGGGTTCTACGAGCAGTACTTC.

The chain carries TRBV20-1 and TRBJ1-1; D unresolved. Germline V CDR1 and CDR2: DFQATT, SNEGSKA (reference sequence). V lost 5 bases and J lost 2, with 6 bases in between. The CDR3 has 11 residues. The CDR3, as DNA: TGCAGTGCTCCTTATAACACTGAAGCTTTCTTT. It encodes CSAPYNTEAFF.

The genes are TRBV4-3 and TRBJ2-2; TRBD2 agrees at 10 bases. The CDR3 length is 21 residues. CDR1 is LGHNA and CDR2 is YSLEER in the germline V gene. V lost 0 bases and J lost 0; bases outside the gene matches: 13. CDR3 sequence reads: CASSQEWVAGGLNPNTGELFF. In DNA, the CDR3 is TGCGCCAGCAGCCAAGAGTGGGTAGCGGGGGGCCTAAACCCGAACACCGGGGAGCTGTTTTTT.

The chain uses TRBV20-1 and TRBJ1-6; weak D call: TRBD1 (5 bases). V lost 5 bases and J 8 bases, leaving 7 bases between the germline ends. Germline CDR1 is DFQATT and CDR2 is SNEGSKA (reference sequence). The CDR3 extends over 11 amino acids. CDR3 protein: CSAGGYSPLHF. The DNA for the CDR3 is TGCAGTGCTGGGGGGTATTCACCCCTCCACTTT.

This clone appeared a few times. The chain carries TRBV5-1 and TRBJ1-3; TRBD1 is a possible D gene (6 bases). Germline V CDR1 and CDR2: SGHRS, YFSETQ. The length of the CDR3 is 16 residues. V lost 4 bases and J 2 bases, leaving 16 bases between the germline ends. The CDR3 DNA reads TGCGCCAGCAGCGACAGCCCACAGGGAGCTGGAAACACCATATATTTT. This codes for CASSDSPQGAGNTIYF.

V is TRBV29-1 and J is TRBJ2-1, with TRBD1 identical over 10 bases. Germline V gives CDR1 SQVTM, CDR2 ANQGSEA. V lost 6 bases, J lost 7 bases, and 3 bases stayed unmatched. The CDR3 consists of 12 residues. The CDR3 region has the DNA TGCAGCGTAGGACAGGGGGGGAATGAGCAGTTCTTC. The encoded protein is CSVGQGGNEQFF.

CDR3 loop: CASSQDSGADQETQYF. The CDR3 coding sequence is TGCGCCAGCAGCCAAGATAGCGGGGCAGACCAAGAGACCCAGTACTTC. This chain joins TRBV4-1 and TRBJ2-5, with TRBD2 matching over 8 bases. The germline V gene has CDR1 MGHRA and CDR2 YSYEKL. The CDR3 loop spans 16 amino acids. J gave up 0 bases and V 0 bases, and 3 bases lay outside the gene matches.

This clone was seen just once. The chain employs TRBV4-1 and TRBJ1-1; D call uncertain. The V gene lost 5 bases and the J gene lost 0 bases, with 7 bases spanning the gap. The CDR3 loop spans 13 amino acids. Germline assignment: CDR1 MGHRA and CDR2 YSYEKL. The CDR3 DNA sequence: TGCGCCAGCAGCTGGGGAGTGAACACTGAAGCTTTCTTT. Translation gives CASSWGVNTEAFF.

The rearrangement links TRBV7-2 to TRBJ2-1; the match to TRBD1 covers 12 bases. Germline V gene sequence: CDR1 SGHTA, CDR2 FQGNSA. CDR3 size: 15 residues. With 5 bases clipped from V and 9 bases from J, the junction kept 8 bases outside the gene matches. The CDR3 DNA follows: TGTGCCAGCAGCCCGGGACAGGGGGCGCGAATTGAGCAGTTCTTC. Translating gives CASSPGQGARIEQFF.

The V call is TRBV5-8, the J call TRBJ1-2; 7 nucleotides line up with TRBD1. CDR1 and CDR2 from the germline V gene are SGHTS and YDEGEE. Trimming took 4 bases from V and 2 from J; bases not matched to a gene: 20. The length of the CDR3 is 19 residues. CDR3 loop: CASSPGRDSPRSPNYGYTF. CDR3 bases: TGTGCCAGCAGCCCGGGACGGGACAGTCCCCGATCTCCGAACTATGGCTACACCTTC.

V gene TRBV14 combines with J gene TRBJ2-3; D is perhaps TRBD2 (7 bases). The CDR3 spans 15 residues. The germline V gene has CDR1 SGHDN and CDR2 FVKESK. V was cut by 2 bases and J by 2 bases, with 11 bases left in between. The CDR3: CASSQHRDYTDTQYF. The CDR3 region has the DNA TGTGCCAGCAGCCAACACAGGGACTACACAGATACGCAGTATTTT.

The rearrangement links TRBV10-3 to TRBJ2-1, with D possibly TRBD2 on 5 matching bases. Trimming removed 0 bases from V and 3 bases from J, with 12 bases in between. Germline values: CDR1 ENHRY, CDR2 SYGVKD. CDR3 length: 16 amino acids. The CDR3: CAISESGLRGYNEQFF. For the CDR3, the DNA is TGTGCCATCAGTGAGTCTGGCCTCCGGGGCTACAATGAGCAGTTCTTC.

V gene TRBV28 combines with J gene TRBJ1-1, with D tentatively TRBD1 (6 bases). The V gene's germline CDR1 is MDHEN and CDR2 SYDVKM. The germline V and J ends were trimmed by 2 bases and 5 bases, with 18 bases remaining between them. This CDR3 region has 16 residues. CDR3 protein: CASSLRGSNLETEAFF. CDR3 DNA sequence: TGTGCCAGCAGTTTAAGGGGGAGTAATCTAGAGACTGAAGCTTTCTTT.

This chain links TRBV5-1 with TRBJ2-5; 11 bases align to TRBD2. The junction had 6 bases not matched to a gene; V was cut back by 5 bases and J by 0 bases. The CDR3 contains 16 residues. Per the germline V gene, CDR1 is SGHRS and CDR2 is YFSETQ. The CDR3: CASSTGLAGDQETQYF. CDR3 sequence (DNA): TGCGCCAGCAGTACCGGACTAGCGGGCGACCAAGAGACCCAGTACTTC.

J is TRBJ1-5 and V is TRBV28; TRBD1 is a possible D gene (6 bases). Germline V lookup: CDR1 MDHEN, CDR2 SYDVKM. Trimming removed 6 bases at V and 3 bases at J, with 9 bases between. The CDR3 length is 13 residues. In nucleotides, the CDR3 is TGTGCCAGCAGGTGGACAGACAATCAGCCCCAGCATTTT. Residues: CASRWTDNQPQHF.

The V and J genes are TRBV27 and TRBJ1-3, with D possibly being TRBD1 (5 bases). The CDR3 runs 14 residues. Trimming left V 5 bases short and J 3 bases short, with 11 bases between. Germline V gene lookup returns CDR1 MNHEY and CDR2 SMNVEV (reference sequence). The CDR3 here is CASSPGGRGNTIYF. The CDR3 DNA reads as TGTGCCAGCAGTCCGGGGGGTCGTGGAAACACCATATATTTT.

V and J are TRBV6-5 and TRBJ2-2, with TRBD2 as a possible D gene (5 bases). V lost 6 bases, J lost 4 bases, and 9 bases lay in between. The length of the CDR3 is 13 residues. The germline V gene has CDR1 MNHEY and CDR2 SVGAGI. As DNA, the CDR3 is TGTGCCAGCAGGAGGGTTGTCACCGGGGAGCTGTTTTTT. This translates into CASRRVVTGELFF.

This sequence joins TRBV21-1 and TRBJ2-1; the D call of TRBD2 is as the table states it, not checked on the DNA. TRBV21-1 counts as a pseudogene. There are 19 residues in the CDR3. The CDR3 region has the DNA TGTGCCAGCAGCCTACTCTGGACTAGCGGGGAGAGCTCCTACAATGAGCAGTTCTTC. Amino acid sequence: CASSLLWTSGESSYNEQFF.

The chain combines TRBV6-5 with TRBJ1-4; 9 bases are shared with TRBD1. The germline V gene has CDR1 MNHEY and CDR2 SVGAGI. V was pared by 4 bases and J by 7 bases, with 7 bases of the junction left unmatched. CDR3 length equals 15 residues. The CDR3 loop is CASSWGQGEGEKLFF. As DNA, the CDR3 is TGTGCCAGCAGTTGGGGACAGGGCGAAGGTGAAAAACTGTTTTTT.

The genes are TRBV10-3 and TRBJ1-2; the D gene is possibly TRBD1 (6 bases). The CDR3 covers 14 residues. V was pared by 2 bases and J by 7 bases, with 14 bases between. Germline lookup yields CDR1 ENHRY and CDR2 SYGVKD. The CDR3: CAISEPNRAGGYTF. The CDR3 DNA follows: TGTGCCATCAGTGAGCCTAACAGGGCGGGTGGCTACACCTTC.

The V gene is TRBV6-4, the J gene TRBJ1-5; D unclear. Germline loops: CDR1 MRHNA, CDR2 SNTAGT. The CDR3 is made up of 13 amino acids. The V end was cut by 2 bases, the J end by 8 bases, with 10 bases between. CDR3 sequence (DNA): TGTGCCAGCAGTGACAGTGGGAGAAAGCCCCAGCATTTT. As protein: CASSDSGRKPQHF.

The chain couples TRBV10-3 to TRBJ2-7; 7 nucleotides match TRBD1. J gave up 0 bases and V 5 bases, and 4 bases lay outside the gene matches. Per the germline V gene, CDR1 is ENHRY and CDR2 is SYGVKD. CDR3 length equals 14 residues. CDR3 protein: CAISTQGSSYEQYF. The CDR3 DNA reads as TGTGCCATCAGTACACAGGGGAGCTCCTACGAGCAGTACTTC.

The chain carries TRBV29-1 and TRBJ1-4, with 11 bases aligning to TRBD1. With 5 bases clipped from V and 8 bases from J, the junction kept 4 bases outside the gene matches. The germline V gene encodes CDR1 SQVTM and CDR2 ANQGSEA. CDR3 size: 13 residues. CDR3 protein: CSVRTGGSEKLFF. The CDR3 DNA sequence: TGCAGCGTTCGGACAGGGGGCTCCGAAAAACTGTTTTTT.

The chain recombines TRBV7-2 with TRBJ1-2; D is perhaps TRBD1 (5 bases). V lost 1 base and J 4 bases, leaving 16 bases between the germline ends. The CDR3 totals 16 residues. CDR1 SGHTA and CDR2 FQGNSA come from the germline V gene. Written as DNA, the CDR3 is TGTGCCAGCAGCTTAGAGAGACAGACTCCAGGCTATGGCTACACCTTC. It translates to CASSLERQTPGYGYTF. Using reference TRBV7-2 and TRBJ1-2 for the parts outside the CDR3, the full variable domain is GAGVSQSPSNKVTEKGKDVELRCDPISGHTALYWYRQSLGQGLEFLIYFQGNSAPDKSGLPSDRFSAERTGGSVSTLTIQRTQQEDSAVYLCASSLERQTPGYGYTFGSGTRLTVV.

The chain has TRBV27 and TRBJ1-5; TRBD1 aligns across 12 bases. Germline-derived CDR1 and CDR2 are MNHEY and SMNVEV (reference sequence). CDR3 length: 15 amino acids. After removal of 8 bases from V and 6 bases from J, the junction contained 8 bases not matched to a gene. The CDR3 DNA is TGTGCCAGCGCGAGGGACAGGGGGCTGGGTCAGCCCCAGCATTTT. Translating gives CASARDRGLGQPQHF.

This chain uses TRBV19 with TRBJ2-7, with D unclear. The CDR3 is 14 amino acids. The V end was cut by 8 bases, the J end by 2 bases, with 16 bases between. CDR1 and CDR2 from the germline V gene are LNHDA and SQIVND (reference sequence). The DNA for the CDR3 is TGTGCCAGTGGTCCTACGTACAGAGCCTACGAGCAGTACTTC. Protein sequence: CASGPTYRAYEQYF.

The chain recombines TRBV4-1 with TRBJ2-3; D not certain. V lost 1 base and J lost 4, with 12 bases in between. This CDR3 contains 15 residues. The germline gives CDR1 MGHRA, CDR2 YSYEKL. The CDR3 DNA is TGCGCCAGCAGCCAAGTACTCTTAGCCGCAGATACGCAGTATTTT. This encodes CASSQVLLAADTQYF.

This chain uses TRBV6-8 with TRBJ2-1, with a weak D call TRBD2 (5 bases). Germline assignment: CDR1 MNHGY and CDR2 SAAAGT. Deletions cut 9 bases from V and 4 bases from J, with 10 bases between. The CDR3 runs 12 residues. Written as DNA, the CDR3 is TGTGCCAGGGGAGCGGAGTACAATGAGCAGTTCTTC. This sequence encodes CARGAEYNEQFF.

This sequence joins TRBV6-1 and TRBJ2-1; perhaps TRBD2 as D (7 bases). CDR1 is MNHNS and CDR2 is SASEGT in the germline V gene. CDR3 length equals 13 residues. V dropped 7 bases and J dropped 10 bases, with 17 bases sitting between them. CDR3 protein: CASKWGGQVEQFF. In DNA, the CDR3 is TGTGCCAGCAAATGGGGGGGGCAGGTGGAGCAGTTCTTC.

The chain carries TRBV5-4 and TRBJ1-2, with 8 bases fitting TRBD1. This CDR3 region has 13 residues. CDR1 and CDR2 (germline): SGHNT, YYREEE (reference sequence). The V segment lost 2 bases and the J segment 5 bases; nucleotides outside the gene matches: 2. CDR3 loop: CASSFTGGYGYTF. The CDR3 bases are TGTGCCAGCAGCTTTACAGGGGGATATGGCTACACCTTC.

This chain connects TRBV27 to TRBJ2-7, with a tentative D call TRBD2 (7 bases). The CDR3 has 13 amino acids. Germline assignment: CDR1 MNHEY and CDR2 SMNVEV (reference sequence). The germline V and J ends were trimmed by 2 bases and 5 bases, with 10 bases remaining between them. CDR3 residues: CASSLPGGDEQYF. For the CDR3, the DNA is TGTGCCAGCAGTTTACCGGGGGGCGACGAGCAGTACTTC.

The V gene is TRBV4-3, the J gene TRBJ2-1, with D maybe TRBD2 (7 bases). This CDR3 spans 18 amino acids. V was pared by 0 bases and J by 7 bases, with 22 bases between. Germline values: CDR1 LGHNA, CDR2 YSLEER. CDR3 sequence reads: CASSQELIEGGARNEQFF. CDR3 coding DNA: TGCGCCAGCAGCCAAGAACTGATTGAGGGGGGGGCCCGGAATGAGCAGTTCTTC.